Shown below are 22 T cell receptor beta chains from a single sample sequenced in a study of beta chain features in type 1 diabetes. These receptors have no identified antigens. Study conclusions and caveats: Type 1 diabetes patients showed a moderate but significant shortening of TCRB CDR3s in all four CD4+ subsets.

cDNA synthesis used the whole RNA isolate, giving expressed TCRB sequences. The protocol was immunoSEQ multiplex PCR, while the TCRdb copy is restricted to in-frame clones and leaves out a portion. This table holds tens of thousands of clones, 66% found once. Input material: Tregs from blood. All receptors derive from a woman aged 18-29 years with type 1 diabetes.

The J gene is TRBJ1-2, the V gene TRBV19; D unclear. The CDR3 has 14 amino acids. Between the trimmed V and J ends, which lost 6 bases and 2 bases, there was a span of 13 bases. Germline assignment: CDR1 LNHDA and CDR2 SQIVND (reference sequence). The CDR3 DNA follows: TGTGCCAGTAGCCGCTGGGGAGCCAACTATGGCTACACCTTC. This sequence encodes CASSRWGANYGYTF.

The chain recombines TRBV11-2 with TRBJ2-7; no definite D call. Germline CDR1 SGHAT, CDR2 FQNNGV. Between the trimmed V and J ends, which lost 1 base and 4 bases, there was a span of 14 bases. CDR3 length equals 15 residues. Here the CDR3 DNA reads TGTGCCAGCAGCTTAGTTGGCCCGTACTATTACGAGCAGTACTTC. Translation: CASSLVGPYYYEQYF.

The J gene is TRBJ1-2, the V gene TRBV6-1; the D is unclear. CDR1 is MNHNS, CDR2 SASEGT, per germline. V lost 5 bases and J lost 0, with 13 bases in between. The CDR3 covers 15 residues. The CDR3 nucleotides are TGTGCCAGCAGTTCTTGGAGGACTGCTAACTATGGCTACACCTTC. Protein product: CASSSWRTANYGYTF.

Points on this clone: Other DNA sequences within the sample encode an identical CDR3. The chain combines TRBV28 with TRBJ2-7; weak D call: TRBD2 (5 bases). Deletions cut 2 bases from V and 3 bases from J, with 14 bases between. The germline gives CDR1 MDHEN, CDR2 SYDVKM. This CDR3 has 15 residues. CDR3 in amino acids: CASSLRETAGYEQYF. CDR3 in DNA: TGTGCCAGCAGTTTAAGGGAGACTGCGGGCTACGAGCAGTACTTC.

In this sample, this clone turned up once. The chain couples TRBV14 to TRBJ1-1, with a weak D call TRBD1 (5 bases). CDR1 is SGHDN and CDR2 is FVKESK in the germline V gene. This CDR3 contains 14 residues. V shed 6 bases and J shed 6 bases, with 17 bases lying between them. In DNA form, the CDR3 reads TGTGCCAGCAGTCCAAGGACCTGGGGCGCTGAAGCTTTCTTT. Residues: CASSPRTWGAEAFF.

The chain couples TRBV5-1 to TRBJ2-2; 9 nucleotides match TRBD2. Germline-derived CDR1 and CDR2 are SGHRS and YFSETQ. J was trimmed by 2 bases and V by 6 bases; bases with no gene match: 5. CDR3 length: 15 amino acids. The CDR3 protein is CASTLAGTNTGELFF. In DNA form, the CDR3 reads TGCGCCAGCACTCTAGCGGGAACTAACACCGGGGAGCTGTTTTTT. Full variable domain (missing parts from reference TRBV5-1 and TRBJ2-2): KAGVTQTPRYLIKTRGQQVTLSCSPISGHRSVSWYQQTPGQGLQFLFEYFSETQRNKGNFPGRFSGRQFSNSRSEMNVSTLELGDSALYLCASTLAGTNTGELFFGEGSRLTVL.

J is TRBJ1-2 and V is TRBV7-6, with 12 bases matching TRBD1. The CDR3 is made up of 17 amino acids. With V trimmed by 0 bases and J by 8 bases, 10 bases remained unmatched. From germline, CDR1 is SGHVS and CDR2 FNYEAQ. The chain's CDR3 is CASSLAGSLGQGAGYTF. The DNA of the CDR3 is TGTGCCAGCAGCTTAGCTGGATCTTTGGGACAGGGGGCCGGCTACACCTTC.

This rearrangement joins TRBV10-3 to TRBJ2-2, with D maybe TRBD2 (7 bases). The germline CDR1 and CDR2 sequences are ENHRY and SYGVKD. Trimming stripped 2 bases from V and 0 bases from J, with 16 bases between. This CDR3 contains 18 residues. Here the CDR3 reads CAISEVATGTTNTGELFF. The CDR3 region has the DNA TGTGCCATCAGTGAGGTGGCAACAGGGACTACGAACACCGGGGAGCTGTTTTTT.

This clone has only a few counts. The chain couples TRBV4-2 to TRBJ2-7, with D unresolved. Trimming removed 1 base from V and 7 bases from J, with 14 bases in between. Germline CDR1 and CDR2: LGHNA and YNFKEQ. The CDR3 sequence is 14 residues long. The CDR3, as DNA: TGTGCCAGCAGCCAAGGGCTAGATTTTAAAGAGCAGTACTTC. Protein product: CASSQGLDFKEQYF.

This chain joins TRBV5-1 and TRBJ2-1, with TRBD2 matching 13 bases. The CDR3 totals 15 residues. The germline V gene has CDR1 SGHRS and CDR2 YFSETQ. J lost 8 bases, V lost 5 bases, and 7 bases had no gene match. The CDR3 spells CASRSGTSGMDEQFF. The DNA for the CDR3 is TGCGCCAGCAGGTCCGGGACTAGCGGGATGGATGAGCAGTTCTTC.

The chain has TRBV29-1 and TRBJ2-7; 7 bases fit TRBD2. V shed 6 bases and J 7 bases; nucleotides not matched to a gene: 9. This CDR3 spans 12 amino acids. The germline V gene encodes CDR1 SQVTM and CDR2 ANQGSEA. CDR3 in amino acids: CSVTQAGREQYF. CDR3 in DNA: TGCAGCGTCACCCAAGCGGGGAGGGAGCAGTACTTC.

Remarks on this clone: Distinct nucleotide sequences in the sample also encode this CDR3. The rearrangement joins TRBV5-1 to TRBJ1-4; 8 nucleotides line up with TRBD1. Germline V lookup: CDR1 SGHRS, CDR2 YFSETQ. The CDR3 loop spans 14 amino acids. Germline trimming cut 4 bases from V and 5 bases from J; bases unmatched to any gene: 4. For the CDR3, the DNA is TGCGCCAGCAGCATCGGACAGGGCAATGAAAAACTGTTTTTT. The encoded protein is CASSIGQGNEKLFF.

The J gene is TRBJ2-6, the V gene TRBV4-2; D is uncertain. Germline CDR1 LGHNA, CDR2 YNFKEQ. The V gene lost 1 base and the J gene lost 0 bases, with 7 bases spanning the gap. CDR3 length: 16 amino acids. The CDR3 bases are TGTGCCAGCAGCCAAGCAGGAAACTCTGGGGCCAACGTCCTGACTTTC. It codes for CASSQAGNSGANVLTF.

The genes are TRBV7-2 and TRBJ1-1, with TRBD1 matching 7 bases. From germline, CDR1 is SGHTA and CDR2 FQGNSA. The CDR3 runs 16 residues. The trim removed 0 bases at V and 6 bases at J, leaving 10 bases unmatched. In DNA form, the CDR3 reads TGTGCCAGCAGCTTAGCACCGACAGGGCCGCACGCTGAAGCTTTCTTT. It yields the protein CASSLAPTGPHAEAFF.

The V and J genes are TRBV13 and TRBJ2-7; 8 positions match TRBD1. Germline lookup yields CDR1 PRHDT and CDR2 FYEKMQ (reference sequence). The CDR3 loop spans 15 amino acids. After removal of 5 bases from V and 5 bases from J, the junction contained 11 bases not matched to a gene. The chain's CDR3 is CASSTSRQGSNEQYF. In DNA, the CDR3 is TGTGCCAGCAGCACCTCCCGACAGGGGTCAAACGAGCAGTACTTC.

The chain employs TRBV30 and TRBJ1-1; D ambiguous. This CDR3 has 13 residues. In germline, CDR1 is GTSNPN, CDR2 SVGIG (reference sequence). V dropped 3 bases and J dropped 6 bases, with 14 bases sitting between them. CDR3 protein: CAWSPGVRPEAFF. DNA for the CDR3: TGTGCCTGGAGCCCCGGGGTTCGTCCTGAAGCTTTCTTT.

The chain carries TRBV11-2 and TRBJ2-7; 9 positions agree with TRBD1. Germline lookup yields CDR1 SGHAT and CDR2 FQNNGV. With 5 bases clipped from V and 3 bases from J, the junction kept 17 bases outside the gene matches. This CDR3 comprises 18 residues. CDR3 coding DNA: TGTGCCAGCAGCCCACTAAGCCGACGGACAGGGGAGGTCTACGAGCAGTACTTC. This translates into CASSPLSRRTGEVYEQYF.

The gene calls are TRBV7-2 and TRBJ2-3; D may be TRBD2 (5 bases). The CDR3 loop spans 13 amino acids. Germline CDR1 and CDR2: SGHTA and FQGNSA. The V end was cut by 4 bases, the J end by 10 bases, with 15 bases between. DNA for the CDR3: TGTGCCAGCAGCTCCCCGAGTCAGAGGGCGCAGTATTTT. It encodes CASSSPSQRAQYF.

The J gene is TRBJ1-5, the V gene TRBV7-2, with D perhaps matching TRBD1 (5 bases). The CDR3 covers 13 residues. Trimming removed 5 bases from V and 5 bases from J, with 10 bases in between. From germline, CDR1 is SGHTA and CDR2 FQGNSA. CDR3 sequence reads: CASSRRADQPQHF. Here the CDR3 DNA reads TGTGCCAGCAGCCGCAGGGCGGATCAGCCCCAGCATTTT.

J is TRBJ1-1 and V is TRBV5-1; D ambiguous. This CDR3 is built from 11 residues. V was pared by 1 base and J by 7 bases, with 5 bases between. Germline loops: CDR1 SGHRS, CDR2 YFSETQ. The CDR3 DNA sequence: TGCGCCAGCAGCTTGTCCGGTGAAGCTTTCTTT. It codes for CASSLSGEAFF.

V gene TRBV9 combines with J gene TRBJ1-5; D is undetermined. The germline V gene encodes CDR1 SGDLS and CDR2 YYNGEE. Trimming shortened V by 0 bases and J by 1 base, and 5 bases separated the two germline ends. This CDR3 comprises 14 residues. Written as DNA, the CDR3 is TGTGCCAGCAGCGTAGGGCAGAGCAATCAGCCCCAGCATTTT. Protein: CASSVGQSNQPQHF.

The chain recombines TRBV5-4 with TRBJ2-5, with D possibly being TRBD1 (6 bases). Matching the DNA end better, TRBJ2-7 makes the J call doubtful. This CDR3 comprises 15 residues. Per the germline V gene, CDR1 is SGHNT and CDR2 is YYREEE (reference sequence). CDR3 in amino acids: CASSLSAGRGYEQYF. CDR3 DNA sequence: TGTGCCAGCAGCTTAAGTGCAGGTAGGGGGTACGAGCAGTACTTC.